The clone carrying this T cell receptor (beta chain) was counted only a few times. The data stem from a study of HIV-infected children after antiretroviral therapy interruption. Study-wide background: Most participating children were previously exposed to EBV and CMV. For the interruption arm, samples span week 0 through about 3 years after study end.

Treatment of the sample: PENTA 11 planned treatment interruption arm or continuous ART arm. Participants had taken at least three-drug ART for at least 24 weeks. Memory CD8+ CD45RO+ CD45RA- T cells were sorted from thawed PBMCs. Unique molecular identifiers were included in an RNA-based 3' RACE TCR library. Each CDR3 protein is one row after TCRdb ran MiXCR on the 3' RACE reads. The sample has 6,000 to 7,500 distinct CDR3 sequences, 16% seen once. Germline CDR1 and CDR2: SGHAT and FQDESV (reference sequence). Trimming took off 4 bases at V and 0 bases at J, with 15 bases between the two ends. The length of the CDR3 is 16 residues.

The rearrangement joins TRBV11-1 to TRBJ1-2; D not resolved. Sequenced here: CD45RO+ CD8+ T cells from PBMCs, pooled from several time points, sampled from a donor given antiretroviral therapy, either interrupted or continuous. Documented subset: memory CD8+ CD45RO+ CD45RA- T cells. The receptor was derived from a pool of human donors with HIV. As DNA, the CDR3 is TGTGCCAGCAGCTCCTCAGTTTGGACGTCTAACTATGGCTACACCTTC. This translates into CASSSSVWTSNYGYTF.